This T cell receptor (beta chain) is from a study of sequential checkpoint blockade in melanoma. Whole-study context: TCRbeta immunosequencing was performed on DNA from roughly 91 pretreatment melanoma tumor samples. Study observations and caveats: PD-L1 staining and CD8+ counts, not mutational load, tracked tumor T-cell clonality. For nivolumab-first patients, baseline tumor clonality was associated with response.

Generated by immunoSEQ multiplex PCR, the TCRdb table keeps only in-frame clones and is missing some. The table lists some 2,700 clones, about 22% of them singletons. This clone has at least ten counts. Its antigen is as yet unknown. The CDR3 totals 15 residues. Trimming cost V 4 bases and J 9 bases, with 19 bases left between them. Germline CDR1 reads SGHNT; CDR2 reads YENEEA. As to treatment: randomized to nivolumab then ipilimumab (arm A) or the reverse (arm B). V and J are TRBV11-3 and TRBJ2-1; D might be TRBD1 (5 bases). The material was tumor tissue (inferred from file names), obtained from a patient given nivolumab and ipilimumab in sequence. The clonotype originates from a human donor with melanoma. In DNA, the CDR3 is TGTGCCAGCAGCTCACGAGAGACAGCTTCACCTGAGCAGTTCTTC. It encodes CASSSRETASPEQFF.